The clone carrying this TCR beta chain was counted between two and nine times. The antigen is unknown. The sample's time point: patch test 3, about 24 weeks after DPC sensitization. Treatment of the sample: therapeutic diphenylcyclopropenone sensitization with weekly scalp DPC. Trimming shortened V by 3 bases and J by 3 bases, and 8 bases separated the two germline ends. CDR1 and CDR2 (germline): MDHEN, SYDVKM. The CDR3 spans 13 residues. This entry comes from a study of human T cells and chemical hapten exposure. On the study more broadly: Patients' scalps got diphenylcyclopropenone weekly throughout the approximately 23-week study. After 6 days, upper back 0.01% DPC patch tests were scored. Alopecia universalis, totalis or areata was present in patients who were mostly female. General study points: Each of the donors had alopecia, so their immune responses may not resemble those of healthy people.

TCRdb passed the RACE reads through MiXCR, listing each CDR3 protein once. The sample lists about 190,000 distinct CDR3 sequences, about 25% occurring once. Sequenced here: whole blood, sampled in connection with sensitization to the hapten diphenylcyclopropenone (DPC). The origin of this receptor is a woman between 40 and 50 years old with alopecia areata. Some clones in this sample may be carry-over from other donors' samples. The chain couples TRBV28 to TRBJ1-2; D uncertain. CDR3 region: CASSLMMDYGYTF. The CDR3, as DNA: TGTGCCAGCAGTTTGATGATGGACTATGGCTACACCTTC.